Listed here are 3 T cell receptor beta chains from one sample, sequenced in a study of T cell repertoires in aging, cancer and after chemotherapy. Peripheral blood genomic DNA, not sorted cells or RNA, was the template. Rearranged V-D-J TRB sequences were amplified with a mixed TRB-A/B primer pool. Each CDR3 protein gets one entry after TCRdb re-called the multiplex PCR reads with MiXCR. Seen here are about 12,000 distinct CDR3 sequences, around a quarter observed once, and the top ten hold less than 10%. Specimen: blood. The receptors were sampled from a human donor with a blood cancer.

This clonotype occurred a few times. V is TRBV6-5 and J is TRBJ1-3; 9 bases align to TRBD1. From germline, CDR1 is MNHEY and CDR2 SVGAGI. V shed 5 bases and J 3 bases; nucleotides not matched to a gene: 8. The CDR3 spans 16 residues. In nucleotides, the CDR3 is TGTGCCAGCAGTCGGGACAGGGAAGGAGGTGGAAACACCATATATTTT. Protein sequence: CASSRDREGGGNTIYF.

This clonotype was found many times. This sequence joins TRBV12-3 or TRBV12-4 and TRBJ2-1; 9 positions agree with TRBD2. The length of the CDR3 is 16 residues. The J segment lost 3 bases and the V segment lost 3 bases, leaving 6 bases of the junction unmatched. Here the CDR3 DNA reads TGTGCCAGCAGTTTGGGGCGGGAGGGGTACTACAATGAGCAGTTCTTC. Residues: CASSLGREGYYNEQFF.

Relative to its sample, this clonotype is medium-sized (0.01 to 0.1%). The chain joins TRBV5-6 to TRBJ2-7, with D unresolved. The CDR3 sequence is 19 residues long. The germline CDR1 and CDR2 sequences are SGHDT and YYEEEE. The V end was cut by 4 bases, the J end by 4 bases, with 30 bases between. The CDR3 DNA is TGTGCCAGCAGCCCCGCAGGTTCCAACCACGGTTTGAGTCTGTACGAGCAGTACTTC. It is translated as CASSPAGSNHGLSLYEQYF.